This T cell receptor (beta chain) was identified during a study of post-analysis software for immune sequencing data. Across the whole study: The disease courses spanned relapsing-remitting, secondary progressive and progressive-relapsing forms of multiple sclerosis. Points from the study as a whole: Those with multiple sclerosis, the patient group, showed significantly lower normalized Chao1 diversity than controls. In patients, about 5 TRBV segments were more frequent than in controls, with TRBV5-6, TRBV5-1 and TRBV20-1 among them. Samples made in the same batch grouped tightly together by F measure.

A remark on this clonotype: The antigen is not known.

Germline trimming cut 0 bases from V and 2 bases from J; bases unmatched to any gene: 5. Per the germline V gene, CDR1 is SEHNR and CDR2 is FQNEAQ (reference sequence). The CDR3 has 17 amino acids. Included in the TCR beta cDNA libraries were unique molecular identifiers. Roughly 500,000 cDNA molecules were obtained from roughly 0.93 to 9.6 million T cells. Using its own MiXCR run on the PCR reads, TCRdb lists one record per CDR3 protein. This table holds about 800,000 distinct CDR3 sequences, about 32% found once. Sample: blood. V is TRBV7-9 and J is TRBJ2-5, with 11 bases aligning to TRBD2. The sequence derives from a girl aged 10 to 17 with multiple sclerosis. The CDR3 spells CASSLAFPSGGQETQYF. CDR3 sequence (DNA): TGTGCCAGCAGCTTAGCGTTCCCTAGCGGGGGGCAAGAGACCCAGTACTTC.